This T cell receptor beta chain was obtained from a study of T cells in Graves' hyperthyroidism and ophthalmopathy. At least ten counts were recorded for this clonotype. Amplification of TCR beta CDR3 regions was performed using RNA transcripts as template. A set of HTBI primers served as the primers for a first-round RT-PCR of the TCR CDR3. One entry per CDR3 protein results from TCRdb running MiXCR on the multiplex PCR reads. The sample holds roughly 630,000 distinct CDR3 sequences, 15% to 18% seen once. Participants, patients aged 18 to 65, had newly diagnosed hyperthyroidism with a duration under 2 months. The V segment lost 5 bases and the J segment 2 bases; nucleotides outside the gene matches: 4. This CDR3 has 15 amino acids. The germline V gene has CDR1 KGHDR and CDR2 SFDVKD.

Sequences were obtained from blood. This receptor was identified in a woman aged 25 to 39 with Graves' hyperthyroidism. J is TRBJ2-3 and V is TRBV24-1, with 9 nucleotides matching TRBD2. CDR3 DNA sequence: TGTGCCACCAGTGCCCCGGGACTAGCCACAGATACGCAGTATTTT. Its translation: CATSAPGLATDTQYF.